The sequence of this T cell receptor beta chain was determined in a study of blood T cell repertoires in COVID-19. Study context: The United States, Italy and Spain provided the acute and convalescent COVID-19 samples. Sample material is recorded as cDNA or gDNA derived from T cells, B-cell-depleted T cells, or PBMCs.

CDR1 is SGHTS and CDR2 is YDEGEE in the germline V gene. Trimming at V came to 4 bases and at J to 4 bases, leaving 5 bases not matched to a gene. This CDR3 contains 14 residues. This clone has only one observation. Assay: immunoSEQ multiplex PCR; the TCRdb copy retains only in-frame clones and omits some. The sample lists 40,000 to 50,000 clones, 65% to 85% occurring once. Source material: peripheral blood. The chain couples TRBV5-8 to TRBJ1-5, with 7 bases aligning to TRBD1. This clonotype originated in a man between 35 and 55 years old with active or convalescent COVID-19. The CDR3 DNA sequence: TGTGCCAGCAGCCCTGGGACAGCTAATCAGCCCCAGCATTTT. Protein product: CASSPGTANQPQHF.